A selection of T cell receptor beta chains follows, all from one sample in a study of blood T cell repertoires in COVID-19. Libraries were prepared by immunoSEQ multiplex PCR; TCRdb keeps only in-frame clonotypes and omits some of them. The repertoire has 140,000 to 150,000 clones, about 90% of them found once; the top ten carry roughly 6.1%. The material sequenced was peripheral blood. The source of these receptors is a man aged 80 or over with acute or convalescent COVID-19. The CDR3 runs from the conserved cysteine through the conserved F or W. The order of the fields is clone size, CDR3 length, J gene, V gene, D gene, CDR3 protein, CDR3 DNA. The D gene is left open where the match is weak. The listing skips clone size in some rows; elsewhere it reads once, few, many or a size class.

abundance: NA
len: 15
j_gene: TRBJ1-2
v_gene: TRBV9
d_gene: TRBD1
CDR3aa: CASSVGGQSSSGYTF
CDR3nt: TGTGCCAGCAGCGTAGGGGGACAGTCTTCTTCCGGCTACACCTTC

abundance: NA
len: 14
j_gene: TRBJ2-7
v_gene: TRBV5-8
d_gene: TRBD1
CDR3aa: CASSSGTGIREQYF
CDR3nt: TGTGCCAGCAGCTCTGGGACAGGGATAAGAGAGCAGTACTTC

abundance: NA
len: 16
j_gene: TRBJ2-7
v_gene: TRBV15
d_gene: TRBD2
CDR3aa: CATSRDDLAGVDSEYF
CDR3nt: TGTGCCACCAGCCGGGACGATTTAGCGGGAGTCGATTCCGAGTACTTC

abundance: NA
len: 13
j_gene: TRBJ1-2
v_gene: TRBV2
d_gene: NA
CDR3aa: CASSGRGNRGYTF
CDR3nt: TGTGCCAGCAGTGGCAGGGGAAATCGTGGCTACACCTTC

abundance: NA
len: 15
j_gene: TRBJ2-1
v_gene: TRBV2
d_gene: TRBD2
CDR3aa: CASRLSSGGANEQFF
CDR3nt: TGTGCCAGCAGGCTTTCCAGCGGGGGGGCAAATGAGCAGTTCTTC

abundance: once
len: 17
j_gene: TRBJ1-4
v_gene: TRBV28
d_gene: NA
CDR3aa: CASSPSGTFATNEKLFF
CDR3nt: TGTGCCAGCAGTCCGTCCGGGACATTTGCAACTAATGAAAAACTGTTTTTT

abundance: NA
len: 14
j_gene: TRBJ1-5
v_gene: TRBV24-1
d_gene: TRBD1
CDR3aa: CATSEQGAHQPQHF
CDR3nt: TGTGCCACCAGTGAACAGGGGGCCCATCAGCCCCAGCATTTT

abundance: NA
len: 15
j_gene: TRBJ1-1
v_gene: TRBV19
d_gene: TRBD1
CDR3aa: CASSMWTGWNTEAFF
CDR3nt: TGTGCCAGTAGTATGTGGACAGGTTGGAACACTGAAGCTTTCTTT

abundance: NA
len: 15
j_gene: TRBJ2-1
v_gene: TRBV11-3
d_gene: TRBD2
CDR3aa: CASSLMGGVRGEQFF
CDR3nt: TGTGCCAGCAGCTTAATGGGGGGGGTTCGTGGTGAGCAGTTCTTC

abundance: few
len: 16
j_gene: TRBJ2-1
v_gene: TRBV24-1
d_gene: TRBD2
CDR3aa: CATSDLRRGGHNEQFF
CDR3nt: TGTGCCACCAGTGATTTGCGGCGGGGGGGCCACAATGAGCAGTTCTTC